This entry lists 22 T cell receptor beta chains sequenced from one sample in a study of cytomegalovirus exposure and HLA in healthy donors. A multiplex PCR was run with 60 Vbeta primers and 13 Jbeta primers. Libraries were prepared by immunoSEQ multiplex PCR; TCRdb keeps only in-frame clonotypes and omits some of them. Among around 130,000 clones listed, around four fifths were seen once. The sample consisted of PBMCs. All receptors come from a man aged 25 to 45 in good health and CMV-seronegative.

DNA for the CDR3: TGTGCCAGAAGCTTGCCTTCACAGCCTCAAGAGACCCAGTACTTC. As protein: CARSLPSQPQETQYF. The chain is built from TRBV5-3 and TRBJ2-5, with unresolved D. TRBV5-3 is identified as an open reading frame with a role that is uncertain. Deletions cut 1 base from V and 2 bases from J, with 12 bases between. The CDR3 sequence is 15 residues long.

The rearrangement uses TRBV6-6 and TRBJ2-1, with 12 nucleotides matching TRBD2. The CDR3 consists of 15 residues. Germline V gene lookup returns CDR1 MNHNY and CDR2 SVGAGI (reference sequence). V dropped 5 bases and J dropped 7; count of bases not matched to a gene: 6. CDR3 loop: CASSPLAGGLNEQFF. The CDR3 nucleotides are TGTGCCAGCAGTCCTCTAGCGGGAGGGCTAAATGAGCAGTTCTTC.

This clone was detected only a few times. The J gene is TRBJ2-2, the V gene TRBV2; 9 bases line up with TRBD1. The CDR3 is made up of 15 amino acids. Germline lookup yields CDR1 SNHLY and CDR2 FYNNEI. Losses at the gene ends were 6 bases for V and 3 bases for J; bases not matched to a gene: 5. This CDR3 is CASRGTGRDTGELFF. In nucleotides, the CDR3 is TGTGCCAGCAGGGGGACAGGGAGGGACACCGGGGAGCTGTTTTTT.

The J gene is TRBJ2-1, the V gene TRBV7-2; 8 bases are a match to TRBD1. The length of the CDR3 is 16 residues. Germline V CDR1 and CDR2: SGHTA, FQGNSA. V lost 2 bases to trimming and J lost 2 bases; unmatched junction nucleotides: 5. DNA of the CDR3: TGTGCCAGCAGCTTAAGACAGGGGAGCCCCTACAATGAGCAGTTCTTC. Its protein is CASSLRQGSPYNEQFF.

This chain links TRBV10-3 with TRBJ1-4; a weak D match, TRBD1 (5 bases). CDR1 ENHRY and CDR2 SYGVKD come from the germline V gene. Trimming left V 3 bases short and J 14 bases short, with 10 bases between. This CDR3 contains 11 residues. The CDR3 sequence is CAISDPRALFF. The CDR3 DNA is TGTGCCATCAGTGATCCCAGGGCTCTGTTTTTT.

This rearrangement joins TRBV2 to TRBJ2-3; D might be TRBD2 (6 bases). From germline, CDR1 is SNHLY and CDR2 FYNNEI. V was cut by 3 bases and J by 4 bases, with 20 bases left in between. The CDR3 has 17 residues. CDR3 sequence (DNA): TGTGCCAGCAGTGACGGGCCCGGGGGAATCCAGGCAGATACGCAGTATTTT. This codes for CASSDGPGGIQADTQYF.

The V gene is TRBV5-4, the J gene TRBJ2-2; perhaps TRBD1 as D (5 bases). Trimming removed 3 bases at V and 4 bases at J, with 13 bases between. Per the germline V gene, CDR1 is SGHNT and CDR2 is YYREEE (reference sequence). The CDR3 contains 15 residues. The CDR3 loop reads CASSSGLWGTGELFF. The DNA of the CDR3 is TGTGCCAGCAGCTCAGGGTTGTGGGGCACCGGGGAGCTGTTTTTT.

V is TRBV11-2 and J is TRBJ2-3; 7 bases match TRBD1. In germline, CDR1 is SGHAT, CDR2 FQNNGV. Trimming cost V 4 bases and J 0 bases; bases outside gene matches: 7. This CDR3 is built from 16 residues. CDR3 coding DNA: TGTGCCAGCAGCTGGGACAGCCCTCCTAGCACAGATACGCAGTATTTT. It codes for CASSWDSPPSTDTQYF.

This clone was seen only a few times. This sequence joins TRBV6-6 and TRBJ1-1, with 11 bases matching TRBD1. V gave up 7 bases and J gave up 5 bases; unmatched junction bases: 3. The CDR3 runs to 13 residues. Germline V gene lookup returns CDR1 MNHNY and CDR2 SVGAGI (reference sequence). CDR3 nucleotides: TGTGCCAGCAACGGACAGGGGGCGACTGAAGCTTTCTTT. It is translated as CASNGQGATEAFF.

The chain is built from TRBV15 and TRBJ2-3; 8 bases fit TRBD1. Germline V gene sequence: CDR1 LNHNV, CDR2 YYDKDF (reference sequence). The ends lost 5 bases at V and 9 bases at J; junction bases unmatched: 7. CDR3 length equals 13 residues. The CDR3 nucleotides are TGTGCCACCAGCCGAACAGGGGGAGTGACGCAGTATTTT. Translating it yields CATSRTGGVTQYF.

V is TRBV19 and J is TRBJ1-2, with a tentative D call TRBD1 (6 bases). V was clipped by 9 bases and J by 6 bases, with 14 bases between them. The CDR3 spans 12 residues. The germline CDR1 and CDR2 sequences are LNHDA and SQIVND (reference sequence). The CDR3 protein is CASKQGAHGYTF. In DNA, the CDR3 is TGTGCCAGCAAACAGGGTGCCCATGGCTACACCTTC.

This clone was recorded a few times. The rearrangement links TRBV7-9 to TRBJ2-7, with 9 nucleotides matching TRBD1. With 1 base clipped from V and 7 bases from J, the junction kept 8 bases outside the gene matches. This CDR3 is built from 15 residues. Per the germline V gene, CDR1 is SEHNR and CDR2 is FQNEAQ (reference sequence). DNA for the CDR3: TGTGCCAGCAGCTTAGACAGGGGGCTTTTCGGGGAGCAGTACTTC. It translates to CASSLDRGLFGEQYF. Complete variable domain (other parts from reference TRBV7-9 and TRBJ2-7): DTGVSQNPRHKITKRGQNVTFRCDPISEHNRLYWYRQTLGQGPEFLTYFQNEAQLEKSRLLSDRFSAERPKGSFSTLEIQRTEQGDSAMYLCASSLDRGLFGEQYFGPGTRLTVT.

CDR3 residues: CASSRRGHSGANVLTF. Here the CDR3 DNA reads TGTGCCAGCAGCCGGAGGGGGCACTCTGGGGCCAACGTCCTGACTTTC. The rearrangement links TRBV13 to TRBJ2-6; perhaps TRBD1 as D (7 bases). Germline loops: CDR1 PRHDT, CDR2 FYEKMQ (reference sequence). V was pared by 5 bases and J by 0 bases, with 11 bases between. There are 16 residues in the CDR3.

The V gene is TRBV19, the J gene TRBJ1-5, with D uncertain. V was clipped by 2 bases and J by 9 bases, with 17 bases between them. The CDR3 is made up of 15 amino acids. The germline CDR1 and CDR2 sequences are LNHDA and SQIVND (reference sequence). In DNA, the CDR3 is TGTGCCAGTAGTATATTTGGGCCCATAATGCGGCCCCAGCATTTT. Its translation: CASSIFGPIMRPQHF.

The rearrangement joins TRBV14 to TRBJ2-7, with D maybe TRBD2 (5 bases). Germline V CDR1 and CDR2: SGHDN, FVKESK. Trimming stripped 1 base from V and 0 bases from J, with 10 bases between. This CDR3 comprises 15 residues. The CDR3 loop is CASSQGGGRSYEQYF. CDR3 in DNA: TGTGCCAGCAGCCAAGGCGGCGGGCGCTCCTACGAGCAGTACTTC.

The CDR3 DNA reads as TGTGCCAGCAGTGGATCGGCGGAGCGTTTCGGTGGCTACACCTTC. Its protein product is CASSGSAERFGGYTF. The chain combines TRBV28 with TRBJ1-2; D gene ambiguous. Germline V gives CDR1 MDHEN, CDR2 SYDVKM. This CDR3 spans 15 amino acids. Trimming cost V 5 bases and J 7 bases, with 20 bases left between them.

This clone was seen a handful of times. The chain uses TRBV27 and TRBJ2-7; 8 positions match TRBD2. V trimming: 6 bases; J trimming: 3 bases; junction bases outside the gene matches: 13. The germline CDR1 and CDR2 sequences are MNHEY and SMNVEV (reference sequence). The CDR3 loop spans 16 amino acids. The CDR3 protein is CASSLAGTSSFYEQYF. The CDR3 bases are TGTGCCAGCAGCCTAGCCGGGACTAGTTCTTTCTACGAGCAGTACTTC.

The chain is built from TRBV5-4 and TRBJ2-2; 7 positions match TRBD1. Germline V gives CDR1 SGHNT, CDR2 YYREEE (reference sequence). The junction had 7 bases not matched to a gene; V was cut back by 1 base and J by 4 bases. This CDR3 has 16 amino acids. CDR3 coding DNA: TGTGCCAGCAGCTTGCCTCGGGCAGGGGGCACCGGGGAGCTGTTTTTT. It translates to CASSLPRAGGTGELFF.

The chain recombines TRBV5-6 with TRBJ1-5, with 8 bases aligning to TRBD1. Trimming cost V 3 bases and J 0 bases; bases outside gene matches: 5. CDR3 length equals 16 residues. Germline V gene data show CDR1 as SGHDT and CDR2 as YYEEEE. The CDR3 reads CASSSDRGLSNQPQHF. Here the CDR3 DNA reads TGTGCCAGCAGCTCCGACAGGGGCCTTAGCAATCAGCCCCAGCATTTT.

A few counts support this clone. V and J are TRBV6-6 and TRBJ2-5; TRBD2 might be the D (5 bases). Judging by the DNA end, TRBJ2-7 fits better; the J call may be wrong. The CDR3 loop spans 14 amino acids. Germline-derived CDR1 and CDR2 are MNHNY and SVGAGI (reference sequence). The CDR3 sequence is CASSYSEGSGEQYF. In nucleotides, the CDR3 is TGTGCCAGCAGTTACTCAGAGGGTTCGGGCGAGCAGTACTTC.

In its sample, this clone was seen a few times. The chain recombines TRBV4-1 with TRBJ2-5; D perhaps matches TRBD2 (5 bases). The CDR3 is 14 residues long. Trimming pared 1 base from V and 11 bases from J, leaving 17 bases between. Germline CDR1 reads MGHRA; CDR2 reads YSYEKL. The CDR3: CASSQVYDSGEQYF. The CDR3 nucleotides are TGCGCCAGCAGCCAAGTTTACGACTCTGGGGAGCAGTACTTC.

This clone was picked up a small number of times. This chain uses TRBV6-5 with TRBJ2-7; D possibly corresponds to TRBD2 (7 bases). V lost 5 bases to trimming and J lost 5 bases, with 19 bases between them. The CDR3 is 15 amino acids. CDR1 and CDR2 from the germline V gene are MNHEY and SVGAGI. CDR3 bases: TGTGCCAGCAGTCAATCGGGGGGCCTTCGGAACGAGCAGTACTTC. It specifies CASSQSGGLRNEQYF.